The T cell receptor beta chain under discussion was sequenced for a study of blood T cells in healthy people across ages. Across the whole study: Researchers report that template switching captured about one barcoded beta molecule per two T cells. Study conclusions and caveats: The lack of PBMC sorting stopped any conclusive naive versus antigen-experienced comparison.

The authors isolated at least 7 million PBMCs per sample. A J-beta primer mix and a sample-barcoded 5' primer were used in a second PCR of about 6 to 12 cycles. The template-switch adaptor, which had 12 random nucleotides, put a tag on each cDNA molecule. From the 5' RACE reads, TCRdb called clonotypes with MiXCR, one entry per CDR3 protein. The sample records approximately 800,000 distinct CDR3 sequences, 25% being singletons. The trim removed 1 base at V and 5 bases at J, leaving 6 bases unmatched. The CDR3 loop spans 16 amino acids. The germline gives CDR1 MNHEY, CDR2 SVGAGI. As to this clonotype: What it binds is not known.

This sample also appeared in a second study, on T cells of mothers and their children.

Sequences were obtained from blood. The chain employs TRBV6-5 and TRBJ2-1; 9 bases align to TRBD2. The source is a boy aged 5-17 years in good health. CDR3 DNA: TGTGCCAGCAGTTACTTGGCGGGGGGGCCAAACAATGAGCAGTTCTTC. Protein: CASSYLAGGPNNEQFF.